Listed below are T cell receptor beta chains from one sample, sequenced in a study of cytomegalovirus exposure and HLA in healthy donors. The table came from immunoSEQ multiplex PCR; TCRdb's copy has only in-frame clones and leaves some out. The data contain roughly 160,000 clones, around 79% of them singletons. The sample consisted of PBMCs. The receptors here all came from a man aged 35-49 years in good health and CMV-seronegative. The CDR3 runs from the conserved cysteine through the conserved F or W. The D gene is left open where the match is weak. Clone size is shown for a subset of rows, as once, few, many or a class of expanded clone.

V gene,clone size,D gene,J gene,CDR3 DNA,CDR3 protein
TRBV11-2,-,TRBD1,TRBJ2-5,TGTGCCAGCAGCCAAACGGGACAGGGCGCGACCCAGTACTTC,CASSQTGQGATQYF
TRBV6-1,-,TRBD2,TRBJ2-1,TGTGCCAGCAGTGAACCCCTAGCGGAAACCCCCTACAATGAGCAGTTCTTC,CASSEPLAETPYNEQFF
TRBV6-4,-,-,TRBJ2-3,TGTGCCAGCAGTCCCGGGACTGCCACAGATACGCAGTATTTT,CASSPGTATDTQYF
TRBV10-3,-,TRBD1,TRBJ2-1,TGTGCCACCCTGGGTCAGGGGGAATACAATGAGCAGTTCTTC,CATLGQGEYNEQFF
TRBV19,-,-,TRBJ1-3,TGTGCCAGTTCTCTTTCTGCGGACACCATATATTTT,CASSLSADTIYF
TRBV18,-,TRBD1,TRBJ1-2,TGTGCCAGCTCACCACAGGGGGCAAATAACTATGGCTACACCTTC,CASSPQGANNYGYTF
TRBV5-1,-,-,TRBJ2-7,TGCGCCAGCAGCCCGGCTCAGGGGGGCTACGAGCAGTACTTC,CASSPAQGGYEQYF
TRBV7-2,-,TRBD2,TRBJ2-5,TGTGCCAGCAGCTTAGTGAGTAGCGGGAGAGGAGAGACCCAGTACTTC,CASSLVSSGRGETQYF
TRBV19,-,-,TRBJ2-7,TGTGCCACTGGGCGGGGAGACTACGAGCAGTACTTC,CATGRGDYEQYF
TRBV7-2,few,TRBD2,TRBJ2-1,TGTGCCAGCAGCGTACTAGCGTTTGCTAAGGACAATGAGCAGTTCTTC,CASSVLAFAKDNEQFF
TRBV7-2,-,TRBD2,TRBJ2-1,TGTGCCAGCAGCACCCCCGGCGTACTAGCGGCCAATGAGCAGTTCTTC,CASSTPGVLAANEQFF
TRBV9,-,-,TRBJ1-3,TGTGCCAGCAGCTACGCCGGGACTGGAAACACCATATATTTT,CASSYAGTGNTIYF
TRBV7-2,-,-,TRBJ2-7,TGTGCCAGCAGTTCTACAGGGTCGGCGGCGGCTGGGCAGTACTTC,CASSSTGSAAAGQYF
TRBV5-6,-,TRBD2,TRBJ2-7,TGTGCCAGCAGCTACCAACGGCGGGAGTACTTCTACGAGCAGTACTTC,CASSYQRREYFYEQYF
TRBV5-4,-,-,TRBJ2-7,TGTGCCAGCAGCTTGGGTGGTAGCGGAAGCTCCTACGAGCAGTACTTC,CASSLGGSGSSYEQYF
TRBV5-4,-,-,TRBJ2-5,TGTGCCAGCAGCCGCGAGCTAGCAATCGAGACCCAGTACTTC,CASSRELAIETQYF
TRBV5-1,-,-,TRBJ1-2,TGCGCCAGCAGCTTGGACCGGGGCTACACCTTC,CASSLDRGYTF
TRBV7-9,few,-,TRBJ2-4,TGTGCCAGCAGCTCTCCGGGGGACGGCTGGGCCAAAAACATTCAGTACTTC,CASSSPGDGWAKNIQYF
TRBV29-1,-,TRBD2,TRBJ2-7,TGCAGCTTGGTTCTAGCGGACACCTACGAGCAGTACTTC,CSLVLADTYEQYF
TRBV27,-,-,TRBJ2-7,TGTGCCAGCAGTTTATCCAGGGGTCAGCAGTACTTC,CASSLSRGQQYF
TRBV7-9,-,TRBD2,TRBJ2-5,TGTGCCAGCAGCTTAGACCCAACTAGCGGGAGAGGGCAAGAGACCCAGTACTTC,CASSLDPTSGRGQETQYF
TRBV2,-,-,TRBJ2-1,TGTGCCAGCAGTGAGGAGGGGGGGGATTTTGGTGAGCAGTTCTTC,CASSEEGGDFGEQFF
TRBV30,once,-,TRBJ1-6,TGTGCCTACTCGGACAGTCGGGATTCACCCCTCCACTTT,CAYSDSRDSPLHF
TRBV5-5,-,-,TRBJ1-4,TGTGCCAGCAGCTTGTGGTATGATACAGGGCGAACTAATGAAAAACTGTTTTTT,CASSLWYDTGRTNEKLFF
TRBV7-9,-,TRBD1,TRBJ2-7,TGTGCCAGCAGCACGCCGACAGGGACCTACGAGCAGTACTTC,CASSTPTGTYEQYF
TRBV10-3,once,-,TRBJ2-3,TGTGCCATCAGGCGGGCGGCGCAGGCAGATACGCAGTATTTT,CAIRRAAQADTQYF
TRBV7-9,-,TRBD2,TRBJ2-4,TGTGCCAGCAGCTTTACGGGACTAGCGGGAGTTAGAGCCAAAAACATTCAGTACTTC,CASSFTGLAGVRAKNIQYF